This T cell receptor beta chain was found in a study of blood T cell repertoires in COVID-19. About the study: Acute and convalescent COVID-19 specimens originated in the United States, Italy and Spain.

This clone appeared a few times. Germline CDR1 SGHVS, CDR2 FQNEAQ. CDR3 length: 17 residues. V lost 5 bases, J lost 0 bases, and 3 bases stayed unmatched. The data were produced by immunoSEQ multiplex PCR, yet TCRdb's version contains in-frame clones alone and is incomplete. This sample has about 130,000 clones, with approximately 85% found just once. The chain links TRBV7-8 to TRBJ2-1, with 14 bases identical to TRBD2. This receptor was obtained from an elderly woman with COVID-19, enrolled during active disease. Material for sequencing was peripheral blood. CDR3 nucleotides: TGTGCCAGCAGCGGGACTAGCGGGAGCATCTCCTACAATGAGCAGTTCTTC. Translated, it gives CASSGTSGSISYNEQFF.